This record covers a single T cell receptor beta chain. Its antigen is currently unknown. CDR3 size: 15 residues. Per germline, CDR1 LNHDA and CDR2 SQIVND (reference sequence). Between the trimmed V and J ends, which lost 5 bases and 3 bases, there was a span of 15 bases. The repertoire was sequenced with immunoSEQ multiplex PCR; TCRdb's copy has only in-frame clones and lacks some. The table has around 2,500 clones, approximately 78% seen once; the top ten hold approximately 10%. The source of the sample is a study of immune cell composition in non-small cell lung cancer. Overall study results and limits: Tumour-associated clones >0.5% occurred in 33% of adenocarcinomas, about three quarters of squamous. Adenocarcinomas with higher top tumour-associated clone frequency had more reactive TILs.

The source material was lung tumor tissue. The rearrangement uses TRBV19 and TRBJ2-3; possibly TRBD2 for D (5 bases). This clonotype was obtained from a human donor with non-small cell lung cancer. The CDR3 region has the DNA TGTGCCAGTAGTCCCCGGGGATTTTCGACAGATACGCAGTATTTT. It encodes CASSPRGFSTDTQYF.